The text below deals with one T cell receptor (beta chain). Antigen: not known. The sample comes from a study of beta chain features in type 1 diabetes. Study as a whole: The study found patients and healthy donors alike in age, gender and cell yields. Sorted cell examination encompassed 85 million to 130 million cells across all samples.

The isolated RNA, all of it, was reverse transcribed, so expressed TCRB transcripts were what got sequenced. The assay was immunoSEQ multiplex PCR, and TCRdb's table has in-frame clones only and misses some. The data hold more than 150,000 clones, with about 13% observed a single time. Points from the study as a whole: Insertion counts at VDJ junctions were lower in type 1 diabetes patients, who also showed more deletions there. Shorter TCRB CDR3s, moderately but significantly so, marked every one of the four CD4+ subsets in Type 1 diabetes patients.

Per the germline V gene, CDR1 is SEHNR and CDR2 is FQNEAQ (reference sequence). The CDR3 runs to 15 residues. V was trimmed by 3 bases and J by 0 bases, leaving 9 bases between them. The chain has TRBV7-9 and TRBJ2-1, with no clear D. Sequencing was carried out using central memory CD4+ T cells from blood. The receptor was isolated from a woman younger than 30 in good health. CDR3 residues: CASSFLRSSYNEQFF. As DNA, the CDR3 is TGTGCCAGCAGCTTCCTCCGGAGCTCCTACAATGAGCAGTTCTTC.